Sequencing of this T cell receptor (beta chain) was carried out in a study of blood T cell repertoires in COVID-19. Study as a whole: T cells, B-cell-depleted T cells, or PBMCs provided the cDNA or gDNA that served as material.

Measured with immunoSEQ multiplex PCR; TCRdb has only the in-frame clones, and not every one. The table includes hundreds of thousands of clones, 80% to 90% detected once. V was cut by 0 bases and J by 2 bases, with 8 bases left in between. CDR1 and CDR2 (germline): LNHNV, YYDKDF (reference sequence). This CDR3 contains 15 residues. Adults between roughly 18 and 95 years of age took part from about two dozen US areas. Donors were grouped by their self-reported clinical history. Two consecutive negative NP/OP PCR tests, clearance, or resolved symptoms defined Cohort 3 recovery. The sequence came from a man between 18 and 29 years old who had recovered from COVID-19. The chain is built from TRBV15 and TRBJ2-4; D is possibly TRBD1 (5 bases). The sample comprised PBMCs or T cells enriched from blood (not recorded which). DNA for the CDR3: TGTGCCACCAGCAGAGAAGCAGGGACCAAAAACATTCAGTACTTC. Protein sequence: CATSREAGTKNIQYF.